Detailed here is one T cell receptor (beta chain). The antigen is unknown. The donors were part of the approximately 130-subject validation cohort, which stood apart from the roughly 640-subject first cohort. Assay: immunoSEQ multiplex PCR; the TCRdb copy retains only in-frame clones and omits some. The sample consists of about 74,000 clones, 94% of them appearing once. The data are from a study of cytomegalovirus exposure and HLA in healthy donors. About the study: A subsequent analysis reported that the 120 validation repertoires were produced on the same platform that had also been used for the roughly 670 first-cohort repertoires. Study results and caveats: The study put 150 to 200 TCR beta chains on its list as cytomegalovirus-associated.

V lost 3 bases to trimming and J lost 0 bases; unmatched junction nucleotides: 8. Germline V gene data show CDR1 as MGHRA and CDR2 as YSYEKL. The CDR3 contains 18 residues. This chain connects TRBV4-1 to TRBJ2-6, with TRBD1 matching over 7 bases. The receptor was derived from a man aged 18-30 years in good health and CMV-seropositive. Material for sequencing was PBMCs. The CDR3 region has the DNA TGCGCCAGCAGCCAGAACCCGGGACAGAGCTCTGGGGCCAACGTCCTGACTTTC. Its translation is CASSQNPGQSSGANVLTF.